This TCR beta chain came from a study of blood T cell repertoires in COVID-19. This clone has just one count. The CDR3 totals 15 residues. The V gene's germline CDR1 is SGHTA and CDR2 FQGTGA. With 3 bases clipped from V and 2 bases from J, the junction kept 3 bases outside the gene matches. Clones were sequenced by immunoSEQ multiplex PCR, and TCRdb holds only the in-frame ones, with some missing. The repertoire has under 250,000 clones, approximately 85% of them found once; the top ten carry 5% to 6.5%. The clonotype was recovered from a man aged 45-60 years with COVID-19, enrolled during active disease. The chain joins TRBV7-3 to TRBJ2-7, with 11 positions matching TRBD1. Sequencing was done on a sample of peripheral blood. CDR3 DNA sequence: TGTGCCAGCAGCTTGGGGACAGGGGGTACCTACGAGCAGTACTTC. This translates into CASSLGTGGTYEQYF.